The next 21 T cell receptor beta chains were all read from a single sample in a study of shared clonotypes between healthy human individuals. TCRdb's table, derived via immunoSEQ multiplex PCR, lists solely in-frame clones and lacks some. The sample holds roughly 2.1 million clones; under 95% are singletons and the top ten take around 1.7%. Positively selected for CCR7, the CD45RO-negative cells used as naive CD8 cells excluded terminally differentiated effector memory CD45RA+ cells. Material: naive CD8+ T cells from PBMCs. Receptor source: a man aged 18 to 30 in good health. Some clones in this sample may be carry-over from other donors' samples.

J is TRBJ1-6 and V is TRBV6-5; 8 bases match TRBD1. CDR1 MNHEY and CDR2 SVGAGI come from the germline V gene. The CDR3 extends over 14 amino acids. Germline trimming cut 6 bases from V and 10 bases from J; bases unmatched to any gene: 8. The CDR3 spells CASSTHGTGSPLHF. CDR3 nucleotides: TGTGCCAGCAGCACCCACGGGACAGGATCACCCCTCCACTTT.

The chain uses TRBV4-2 and TRBJ2-1; the match to TRBD1 covers 7 bases. The CDR3 is 16 amino acids. The junction had 5 bases not matched to a gene; V was cut back by 0 bases and J by 3 bases. The germline gives CDR1 LGHNA, CDR2 YNFKEQ. The CDR3 DNA is TGTGCCAGCAGCCAAGACCGGACAGGTTTCTACAATGAGCAGTTCTTC. This translates into CASSQDRTGFYNEQFF.

The V gene is TRBV6-5, the J gene TRBJ1-2; D remains unclear. Trimming cost V 0 bases and J 7 bases, with 12 bases left between them. The germline CDR1 and CDR2 sequences are MNHEY and SVGAGI. This CDR3 is 14 amino acids long. The CDR3 DNA is TGTGCCAGCAGTTACTCGGAGGGTCCGATTGGCTACACCTTC. It yields the protein CASSYSEGPIGYTF.

The CDR3 here is CASSFLPPKSDTQYF. The CDR3 region has the DNA TGTGCCAGCAGCTTCCTTCCACCCAAATCAGATACGCAGTATTTT. This rearrangement joins TRBV11-2 to TRBJ2-3; D remains ambiguous. The V end lost 3 bases, the J end lost 4 bases, and 14 bases lay between the germline ends. The germline gives CDR1 SGHAT, CDR2 FQNNGV. The CDR3 spans 15 residues.

The J gene is TRBJ2-7, the V gene TRBV4-1, with 8 bases identical to TRBD1. The germline V gene encodes CDR1 MGHRA and CDR2 YSYEKL. CDR3 size: 15 residues. The V segment lost 3 bases and the J segment 2 bases; nucleotides outside the gene matches: 6. The CDR3: CASSQAGGLTYEQYF. CDR3 nucleotide sequence: TGCGCCAGCAGCCAGGCAGGGGGCTTGACCTACGAGCAGTACTTC.

The genes are TRBV27 and TRBJ2-5, with unresolved D. Trimming stripped 1 base from V and 2 bases from J, with 8 bases between. CDR1 MNHEY and CDR2 SMNVEV come from the germline V gene (reference sequence). The CDR3 extends over 14 amino acids. Written as DNA, the CDR3 is TGTGCCAGCAGTTTATTGGGCCGTCAAGAGACCCAGTACTTC. It is translated as CASSLLGRQETQYF.

This clone was detected only once. The J gene is TRBJ1-2, the V gene TRBV11-2; TRBD1 matches at 9 bases. Germline V gives CDR1 SGHAT, CDR2 FQNNGV. Trimming at V came to 4 bases and at J to 1 base, leaving 7 bases not matched to a gene. The CDR3 length is 16 residues. The DNA of the CDR3 is TGTGCCAGCAGCTGGGACAGGGCCTCTCTTAACTATGGCTACACCTTC. This encodes CASSWDRASLNYGYTF.

The CDR3 nucleotides are TGTGCCAGCAGCATCGACAGGGTCTCCTACGAGCAGTACTTC. Translating gives CASSIDRVSYEQYF. V and J are TRBV5-5 and TRBJ2-7; 7 bases agree with TRBD1. V was clipped by 4 bases and J by 0 bases; unmatched bases: 4. CDR1 and CDR2 from the germline V gene are SGHKS and YYEKEE (reference sequence). CDR3 length: 14 amino acids.

The chain joins TRBV27 to TRBJ2-7; D gene ambiguous. The CDR3 has 14 amino acids. V lost 3 bases, J lost 1 base, and 10 bases lay in between. Germline assignment: CDR1 MNHEY and CDR2 SMNVEV (reference sequence). CDR3 sequence: CASSLIGVSYEQYF. The CDR3 DNA reads as TGTGCCAGCAGTTTGATTGGAGTTTCCTACGAGCAGTACTTC.

The gene calls are TRBV5-5 and TRBJ2-7; 9 bases fit TRBD1. The CDR3 sequence is 14 residues long. Germline lookup yields CDR1 SGHKS and CDR2 YYEKEE (reference sequence). With V trimmed by 6 bases and J by 6 bases, 10 bases remained unmatched. The CDR3, as DNA: TGTGCCAGCACCTGGAGAGGGACAGGGAGCGAGCAGTACTTC. Translation gives CASTWRGTGSEQYF.

The chain is built from TRBV7-3 and TRBJ2-3; D not certain. This CDR3 has 15 residues. Germline CDR1 is SGHTA and CDR2 is FQGTGA. V was shortened by 2 bases and J by 0 bases, with 9 bases between the two germline ends. The CDR3 reads CASSLGRFSTDTQYF. The CDR3 nucleotides read TGTGCCAGCAGCTTAGGGCGGTTTAGCACAGATACGCAGTATTTT.

Only one count was recorded for this clone. The chain combines TRBV7-8 with TRBJ2-7; 10 bases match TRBD2. The germline gives CDR1 SGHVS, CDR2 FQNEAQ. V lost 4 bases to trimming and J lost 4 bases; unmatched junction nucleotides: 13. The CDR3 is 17 residues long. The CDR3 DNA reads as TGTGCCAGCAGCTCAGCTCTAGCGGGAGTGACTAAGTACGAGCAGTACTTC. It translates to CASSSALAGVTKYEQYF.

This clone was observed a handful of times. The chain combines TRBV25-1 with TRBJ1-2; D remains unclear. Trimming stripped 0 bases from V and 4 bases from J, with 9 bases between. Germline values: CDR1 MGHDK, CDR2 SYGVNS. This CDR3 is 14 amino acids long. CDR3 in DNA: TGTGCCAGCAGTGAATATTTGGCAGCCTATGGCTACACCTTC. This translates into CASSEYLAAYGYTF.

The chain has TRBV7-3 and TRBJ2-5, with unresolved D. CDR3 length equals 14 residues. The germline V gene encodes CDR1 SGHTA and CDR2 FQGTGA. V lost 1 base, J lost 1 base, and 7 bases lay in between. This CDR3 is CASSLNRAQETQYF. DNA for the CDR3: TGTGCCAGCAGCTTAAACCGGGCCCAAGAGACCCAGTACTTC.

This chain joins TRBV23-1 and TRBJ2-7; TRBD1 agrees at 8 bases. TRBV23-1 is an ORF, and what it does is uncertain. The V segment lost 3 bases and the J segment 2 bases; nucleotides outside the gene matches: 9. This CDR3 comprises 16 residues. The CDR3 is CASSHRTGSLPYEQYF. The DNA of the CDR3 is TGCGCCAGCAGTCATCGGACAGGGAGCCTTCCCTACGAGCAGTACTTC.

CDR3 sequence reads: CASSLSGGYNEQFF. For the CDR3, the DNA is TGTGCCAGCAGCTTGAGCGGGGGATACAATGAGCAGTTCTTC. This chain links TRBV7-6 with TRBJ2-1; 8 nucleotides match TRBD2. The CDR3 covers 14 residues. The V segment lost 3 bases and the J segment 4 bases; nucleotides outside the gene matches: 2. The germline CDR1 and CDR2 sequences are SGHVS and FNYEAQ.

About this clone itself: Other DNA sequences of this sample code for an identical CDR3. The V and J genes are TRBV9 and TRBJ2-1; 7 positions match TRBD2. Trimming cost V 2 bases and J 2 bases; bases outside gene matches: 4. Germline V gives CDR1 SGDLS, CDR2 YYNGEE. This CDR3 region has 15 residues. The CDR3 sequence is CASSVGAGAYNEQFF. The CDR3, as DNA: TGTGCCAGCAGCGTCGGTGCGGGAGCCTACAATGAGCAGTTCTTC.

This clone has just one count. At one end, the junction sequence differs from germline, possibly due to a read error. J is TRBJ2-7 and V is TRBV27; D is unclear. The CDR3 totals 15 residues. Germline loops: CDR1 MNHEY, CDR2 SMNVEV (reference sequence). The CDR3 region is CASSLSGDAGYEQYF. DNA of the CDR3: TGTGCCAGCAGTCTATCCGGAGACGCCGGTTACGAGCAGTACTTC.

The chain links TRBV28 to TRBJ1-3; TRBD1 matches at 9 bases. With 5 bases clipped from V and 4 bases from J, the junction kept 6 bases outside the gene matches. This CDR3 region has 15 residues. Germline CDR1 is MDHEN and CDR2 is SYDVKM. The CDR3 loop is CASSPDRGGGNTIYF. CDR3 nucleotide sequence: TGTGCCAGCAGTCCGGACAGGGGAGGAGGAAACACCATATATTTT.

This clone was observed once. The gene calls are TRBV4-1 and TRBJ2-1, with D uncertain. The CDR3 length is 16 residues. Germline V gene lookup returns CDR1 MGHRA and CDR2 YSYEKL. Trimming left V 1 base short and J 0 bases short, with 10 bases between. The chain's CDR3 is CASSQGPGRSYNEQFF. CDR3 nucleotides: TGCGCCAGCAGCCAAGGCCCGGGTCGCTCCTACAATGAGCAGTTCTTC.

The CDR3 DNA reads TGTGCCAGCAGCCCTGGGCTAATGCAACGAGATACGCAGTATTTT. It codes for CASSPGLMQRDTQYF. The gene calls are TRBV6-5 and TRBJ2-3; D is unresolved. The germline V and J ends were trimmed by 6 bases and 5 bases, with 18 bases remaining between them. The CDR3 sequence is 15 residues long. CDR1 and CDR2 (germline): MNHEY, SVGAGI.